This paragraph reports one TCR beta chain. This entry is derived from a study of blood T cell repertoires in COVID-19. Turning to the study itself: Both acute and convalescent COVID-19 samples were obtained from the United States, Italy and Spain. Sample material is recorded as cDNA or gDNA derived from T cells, B-cell-depleted T cells, or PBMCs.

The length of the CDR3 is 13 residues. Trimming removed 2 bases from V and 4 bases from J, with 8 bases in between. Looked up from germline, CDR1 is MNHEY and CDR2 is SMNVEV (reference sequence). The method was immunoSEQ multiplex PCR; TCRdb's version includes in-frame clones alone and lacks a portion of them. Of roughly 190,000 clones listed, 75% to 90% are singletons. What was sequenced was peripheral blood. The sequence was collected from a woman aged 55 to 70 with acute or convalescent COVID-19. This chain connects TRBV27 to TRBJ1-1; a possible D gene is TRBD1 (6 bases). DNA of the CDR3: TGTGCCAGCAGTTTACGGACAGCCACTGAAGCTTTCTTT. As protein: CASSLRTATEAFF.